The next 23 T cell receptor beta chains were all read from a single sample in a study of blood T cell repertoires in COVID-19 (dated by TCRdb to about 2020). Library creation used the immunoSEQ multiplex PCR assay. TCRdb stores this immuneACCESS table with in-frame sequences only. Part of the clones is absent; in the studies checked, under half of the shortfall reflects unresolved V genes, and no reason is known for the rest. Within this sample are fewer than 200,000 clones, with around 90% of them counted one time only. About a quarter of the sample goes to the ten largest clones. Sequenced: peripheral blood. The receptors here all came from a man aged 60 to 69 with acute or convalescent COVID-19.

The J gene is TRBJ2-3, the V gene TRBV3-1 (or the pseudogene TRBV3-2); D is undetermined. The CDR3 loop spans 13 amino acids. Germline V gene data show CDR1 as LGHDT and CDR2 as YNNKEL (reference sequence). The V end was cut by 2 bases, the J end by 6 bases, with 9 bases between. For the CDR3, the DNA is TGTGCCAGCAGCCAAAACCCAGCGGATACGCAGTATTTT. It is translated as CASSQNPADTQYF.

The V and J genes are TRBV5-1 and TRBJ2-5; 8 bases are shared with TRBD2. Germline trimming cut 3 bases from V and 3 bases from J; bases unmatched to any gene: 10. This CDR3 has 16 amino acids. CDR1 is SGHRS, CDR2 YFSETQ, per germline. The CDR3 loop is CASSSGGTRLEETQYF. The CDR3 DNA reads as TGCGCCAGCAGCTCTGGCGGGACTAGGCTGGAAGAGACCCAGTACTTC.

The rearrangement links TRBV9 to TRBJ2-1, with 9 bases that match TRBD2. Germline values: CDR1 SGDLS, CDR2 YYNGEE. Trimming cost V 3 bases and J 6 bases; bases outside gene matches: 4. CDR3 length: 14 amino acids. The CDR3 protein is CASSDGTSPNEQFF. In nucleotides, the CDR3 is TGTGCCAGCAGCGACGGGACTAGCCCCAATGAGCAGTTCTTC.

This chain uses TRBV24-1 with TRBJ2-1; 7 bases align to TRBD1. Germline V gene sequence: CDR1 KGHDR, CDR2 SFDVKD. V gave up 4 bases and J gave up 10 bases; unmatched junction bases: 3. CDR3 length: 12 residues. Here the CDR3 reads CATSERTGEQFF. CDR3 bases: TGTGCCACCAGTGAACGGACAGGCGAGCAGTTCTTC.

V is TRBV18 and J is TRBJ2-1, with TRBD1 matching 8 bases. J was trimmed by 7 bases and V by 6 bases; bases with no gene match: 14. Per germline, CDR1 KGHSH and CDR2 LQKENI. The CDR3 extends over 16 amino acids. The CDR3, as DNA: TGTGCCAGCTCCCCCAACCAGGGGGCTGGGTCGAATGAGCAGTTCTTC. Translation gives CASSPNQGAGSNEQFF.

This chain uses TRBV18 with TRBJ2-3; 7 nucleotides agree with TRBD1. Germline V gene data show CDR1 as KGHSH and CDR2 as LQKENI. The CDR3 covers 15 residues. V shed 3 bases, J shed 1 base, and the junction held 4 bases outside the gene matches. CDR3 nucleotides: TGTGCCAGCTCACCCCAACAGGGGCGCACAGATACGCAGTATTTT. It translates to CASSPQQGRTDTQYF.

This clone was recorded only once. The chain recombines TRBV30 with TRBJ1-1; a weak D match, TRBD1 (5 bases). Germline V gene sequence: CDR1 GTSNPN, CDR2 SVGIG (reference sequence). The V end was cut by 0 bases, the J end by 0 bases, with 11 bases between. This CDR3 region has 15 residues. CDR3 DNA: TGTGCCTGGAGTGTCTCGTGGGGGGTGAACACTGAAGCTTTCTTT. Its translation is CAWSVSWGVNTEAFF.

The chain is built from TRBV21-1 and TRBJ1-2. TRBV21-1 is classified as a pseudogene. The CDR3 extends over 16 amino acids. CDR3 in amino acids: CASSNSGRGEDYGYTF. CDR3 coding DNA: TGTGCCAGCAGCAACTCAGGGAGGGGGGAGGACTATGGCTACACCTTC.

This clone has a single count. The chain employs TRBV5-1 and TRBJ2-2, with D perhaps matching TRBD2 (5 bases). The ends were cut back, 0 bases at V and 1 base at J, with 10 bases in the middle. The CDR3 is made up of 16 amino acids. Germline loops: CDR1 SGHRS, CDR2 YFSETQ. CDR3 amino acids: CASSLVVGGNTGELFF. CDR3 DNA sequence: TGCGCCAGCAGCTTGGTAGTAGGAGGGAACACCGGGGAGCTGTTTTTT. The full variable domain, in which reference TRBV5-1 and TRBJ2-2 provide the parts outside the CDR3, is KAGVTQTPRYLIKTRGQQVTLSCSPISGHRSVSWYQQTPGQGLQFLFEYFSETQRNKGNFPGRFSGRQFSNSRSEMNVSTLELGDSALYLCASSLVVGGNTGELFFGEGSRLTVL.

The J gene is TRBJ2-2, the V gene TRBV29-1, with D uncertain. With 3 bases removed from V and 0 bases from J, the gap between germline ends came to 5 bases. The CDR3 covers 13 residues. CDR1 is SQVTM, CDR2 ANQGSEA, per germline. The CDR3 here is CSVDMSNTGELFF. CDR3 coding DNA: TGCAGCGTTGACATGTCGAACACCGGGGAGCTGTTTTTT.

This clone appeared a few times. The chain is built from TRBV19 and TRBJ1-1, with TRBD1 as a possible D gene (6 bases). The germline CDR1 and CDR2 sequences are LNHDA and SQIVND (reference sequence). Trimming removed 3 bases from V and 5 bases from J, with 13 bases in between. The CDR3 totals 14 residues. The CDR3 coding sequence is TGTGCCAGTAGTATTAGGGGGGGAGGAACTGAAGCTTTCTTT. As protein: CASSIRGGGTEAFF. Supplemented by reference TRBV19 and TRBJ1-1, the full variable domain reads DGGITQSPKYLFRKEGQNVTLSCEQNLNHDAMYWYRQDPGQGLRLIYYSQIVNDFQKGDIAEGYSVSREKKESFPLTVTSAQKNPTAFYLCASSIRGGGTEAFFGQGTRLTVV.

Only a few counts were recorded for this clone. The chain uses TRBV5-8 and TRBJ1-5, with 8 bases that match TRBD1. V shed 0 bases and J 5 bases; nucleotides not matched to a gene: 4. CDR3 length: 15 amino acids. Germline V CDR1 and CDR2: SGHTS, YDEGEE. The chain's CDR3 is CASSLGQGAYQPQHF. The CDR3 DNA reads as TGTGCCAGCAGCTTGGGGCAGGGGGCATATCAGCCCCAGCATTTT.

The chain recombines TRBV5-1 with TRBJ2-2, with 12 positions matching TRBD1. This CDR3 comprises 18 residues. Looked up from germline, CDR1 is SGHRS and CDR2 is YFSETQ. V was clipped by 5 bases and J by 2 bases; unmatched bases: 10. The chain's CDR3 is CASRPPGQGAVNTGELFF. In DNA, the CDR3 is TGCGCCAGCAGGCCCCCGGGACAGGGGGCAGTAAACACCGGGGAGCTGTTTTTT.

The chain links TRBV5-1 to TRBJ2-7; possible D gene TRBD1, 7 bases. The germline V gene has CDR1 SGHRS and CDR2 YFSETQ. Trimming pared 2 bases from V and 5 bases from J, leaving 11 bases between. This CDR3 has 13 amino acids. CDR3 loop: CASSFQGGNEQYF. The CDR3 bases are TGCGCCAGCAGCTTCCAGGGGGGAAACGAGCAGTACTTC.

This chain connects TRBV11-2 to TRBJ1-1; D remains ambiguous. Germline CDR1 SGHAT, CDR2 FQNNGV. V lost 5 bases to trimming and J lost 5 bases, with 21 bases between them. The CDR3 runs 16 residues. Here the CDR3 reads CASSAWEMARVTEAFF. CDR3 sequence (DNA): TGTGCCAGCAGCGCTTGGGAGATGGCGAGGGTTACTGAAGCTTTCTTT.

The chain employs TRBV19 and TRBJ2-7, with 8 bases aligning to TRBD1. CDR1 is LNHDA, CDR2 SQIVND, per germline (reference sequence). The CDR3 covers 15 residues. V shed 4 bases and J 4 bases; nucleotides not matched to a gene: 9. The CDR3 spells CASSTPGQGKYEQYF. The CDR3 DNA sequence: TGTGCCAGTAGTACCCCCGGACAGGGTAAATACGAGCAGTACTTC.

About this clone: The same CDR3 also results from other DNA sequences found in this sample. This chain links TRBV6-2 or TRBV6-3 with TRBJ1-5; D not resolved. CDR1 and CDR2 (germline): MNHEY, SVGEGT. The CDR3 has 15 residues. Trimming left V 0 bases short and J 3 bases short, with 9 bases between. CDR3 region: CASSYSGGNNQPQHF. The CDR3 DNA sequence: TGTGCCAGCAGTTACTCTGGAGGCAACAATCAGCCCCAGCATTTT.

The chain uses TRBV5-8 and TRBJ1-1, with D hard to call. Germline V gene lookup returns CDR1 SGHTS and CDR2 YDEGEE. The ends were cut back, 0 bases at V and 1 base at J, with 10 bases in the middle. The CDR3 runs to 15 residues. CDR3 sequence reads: CASSLALGWNTEAFF. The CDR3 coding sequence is TGTGCCAGCAGCTTGGCTCTAGGCTGGAACACTGAAGCTTTCTTT.

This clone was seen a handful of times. The CDR3 loop is CSVGGGSEAFF. The CDR3 coding sequence is TGCAGCGTAGGCGGTGGGAGTGAAGCTTTCTTT. The gene calls are TRBV29-1 and TRBJ1-1; D not resolved. This CDR3 region has 11 residues. Germline V gives CDR1 SQVTM, CDR2 ANQGSEA. The ends were cut back, 6 bases at V and 7 bases at J, with 12 bases in the middle.

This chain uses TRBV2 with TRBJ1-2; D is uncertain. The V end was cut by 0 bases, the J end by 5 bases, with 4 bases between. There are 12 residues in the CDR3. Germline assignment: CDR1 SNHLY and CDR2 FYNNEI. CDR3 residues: CASSEAEYGYTF. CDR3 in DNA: TGTGCCAGCAGTGAAGCAGAGTATGGCTACACCTTC.

CDR3 coding DNA: TGTGCCAGCAGCCAAGAGGACAGGGGCCGGGACTATGGCTACACCTTC. Translating gives CASSQEDRGRDYGYTF. The chain employs TRBV4-2 and TRBJ1-2; 9 bases are shared with TRBD1. CDR1 is LGHNA and CDR2 is YNFKEQ in the germline V gene. This CDR3 has 16 residues. Trimming removed 0 bases from V and 3 bases from J; junction bases left unmatched: 5.

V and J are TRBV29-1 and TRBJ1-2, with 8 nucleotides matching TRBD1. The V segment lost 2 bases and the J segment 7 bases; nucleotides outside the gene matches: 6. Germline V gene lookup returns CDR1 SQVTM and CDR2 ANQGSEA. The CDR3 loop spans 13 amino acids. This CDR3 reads CSVEMTGEVGYTF. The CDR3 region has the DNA TGCAGCGTTGAAATGACAGGGGAGGTTGGCTACACCTTC.

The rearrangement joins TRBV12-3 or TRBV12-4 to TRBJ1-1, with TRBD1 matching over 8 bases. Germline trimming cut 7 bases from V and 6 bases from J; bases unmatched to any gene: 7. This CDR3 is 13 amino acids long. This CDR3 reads CASTEDRASEAFF. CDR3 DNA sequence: TGTGCCAGCACCGAGGACAGGGCTTCTGAAGCTTTCTTT.